Shown below are 13 T cell receptor beta chains from a single sample sequenced in a study of low-dose radiotherapy and immunotherapy resistance in tumors (dated 2022 in TCRdb). First-strand cDNA was synthesized using Superscript III and a set of TRAV- and TRBV-specific primers, so that both TCRalpha and TCRbeta chains were covered. A roughly 18-cycle PCR with Phusion amplified the TCRs, pairing a constant-region primer with the adapter that was attached to the V primers. TCRdb reanalyzed the raw reads on its own, using fastp at Q25 for trimming and MiXCR for clone calling, and kept in-frame beta chains. Every distinct CDR3 protein forms one entry, paired with its most common genes and DNA. Recorded for this sample are 15,000 to 20,000 distinct CDR3 sequences; around two thirds of them occurred a single time. Together, the top ten hold around 6% of the sample. The receptors shown here come from a human donor with advanced metastatic prostate, ovarian, gallbladder or colorectal cancer (not recorded which). This table probably holds off-target reads from a library built for another chain.

This clonotype has more than one count but fewer than ten. Here the CDR3 reads CSVEDPGAGGFSNYGYTF. As DNA, the CDR3 is TGCAGCGTTGAAGACCCCGGGGCAGGGGGCTTTTCTAACTATGGCTACACCTTC. V is TRBV29-1 and J is TRBJ1-2, with 8 nucleotides matching TRBD1. CDR1 SQVTM and CDR2 ANQGSEA come from the germline V gene. V was pared by 0 bases and J by 0 bases, with 12 bases of the junction left unmatched. The CDR3 spans 18 residues.

The V call is TRBV4-3, the J call TRBJ2-7; TRBD2 agrees at 12 bases. This CDR3 comprises 17 residues. After removal of 1 base from V and 2 bases from J, the junction contained 6 bases not matched to a gene. The germline CDR1 and CDR2 sequences are LGHNA and YSLEER. CDR3 protein: CASSQARTSGETYEQYF. CDR3 DNA: TGCGCCAGCAGCCAAGCCCGGACTAGCGGGGAAACCTACGAGCAGTACTTC.

The rearrangement links TRBV20-1 to TRBJ2-7, with 8 bases matching TRBD2. The CDR3 contains 13 residues. The V gene end was trimmed by 2 bases and the J gene end by 3 bases; junction bases not matched to a gene: 3. Germline CDR1 DFQATT, CDR2 SNEGSKA (reference sequence). In DNA form, the CDR3 reads TGCAGTGCTAGATGGCGGGAGGACTACGAGCAGTACTTC. This translates into CSARWREDYEQYF.

This chain links TRBV5-4 with TRBJ2-7, with D tentatively TRBD2 (5 bases). This CDR3 comprises 13 residues. Germline CDR1 and CDR2: SGHNT and YYREEE (reference sequence). Deletions cut 1 base from V and 2 bases from J, with 7 bases between. The chain's CDR3 is CASSLSGAYEQYF. DNA for the CDR3: TGTGCCAGCAGCTTGAGCGGAGCCTACGAGCAGTACTTC.

The CDR3 DNA follows: TGCAGCGTTGAAGCACGCCTAGCGGGAGCGCTCGAGCAGTACTTC. Translated: CSVEARLAGALEQYF. This chain joins TRBV29-1 and TRBJ2-7; 10 positions agree with TRBD2. Germline V lookup: CDR1 SQVTM, CDR2 ANQGSEA. The CDR3 covers 15 residues. The V and J ends lost 1 base and 6 bases, in that order; junction bases with no gene match: 9.

This chain uses TRBV4-3 with TRBJ1-1; TRBD1 is a possible D gene (6 bases). The length of the CDR3 is 15 residues. V was cut by 1 base and J by 5 bases, with 14 bases left in between. Looked up from germline, CDR1 is LGHNA and CDR2 is YSLEER. The CDR3 is CASSQVVGGGTEAFF. CDR3 bases: TGCGCCAGCAGCCAAGTGGTCGGGGGCGGGACTGAAGCTTTCTTT.

The V call is TRBV10-3, the J call TRBJ1-2; D is undetermined. Germline CDR1 is ENHRY and CDR2 is SYGVKD. The CDR3 is 14 amino acids. V lost 1 base, J lost 2 bases, and 8 bases lay in between. CDR3 sequence (DNA): TGTGCCATCAGTGAGTGGGAAATGAACTATGGCTACACCTTC. Encoded protein: CAISEWEMNYGYTF.

The chain employs TRBV3-1 and TRBJ1-6; D not certain. The germline V gene has CDR1 LGHDT and CDR2 YNNKEL (reference sequence). V was pared by 1 base and J by 4 bases, with 11 bases between. CDR3 length: 16 amino acids. The CDR3 spells CASSQAGSVYNSPLHF. Written as DNA, the CDR3 is TGTGCCAGCAGCCAAGCCGGGTCAGTGTATAATTCACCCCTCCACTTT.

In its sample, this clonotype was seen a few times. The J gene is TRBJ2-7, the V gene TRBV3-1; D gene uncertain. This CDR3 is built from 12 residues. CDR1 and CDR2 (germline): LGHDT, YNNKEL (reference sequence). Trimming stripped 0 bases from V and 3 bases from J, with 3 bases between. The DNA of the CDR3 is TGTGCCAGCAGCCAAGACTTCTACGAGCAGTACTTC. This sequence encodes CASSQDFYEQYF.

The CDR3 region has the DNA TGTGCCACCAGCGGGGCCAGTGGAAGGGAGACCCAGTACTTC. Translated, it gives CATSGASGRETQYF. The rearrangement joins TRBV15 to TRBJ2-5, with a weak D call TRBD1 (5 bases). Trimming took off 5 bases at V and 5 bases at J, with 15 bases between the two ends. The CDR3 covers 14 residues. Germline values: CDR1 LNHNV, CDR2 YYDKDF (reference sequence). Filled out from reference TRBV15 and TRBJ2-5, the complete variable domain reads DAMVIQNPRYQVTQFGKPVTLSCSQTLNHNVMYWYQQKSSQAPKLLFHYYDKDFNNEADTPDNFQSRRPNTSFCFLDIRSPGLGDTAMYLCATSGASGRETQYFGPGTRLLVL.

The rearrangement links TRBV6-2 or TRBV6-3 to TRBJ1-2; no firm D call. Germline lookup yields CDR1 MNHEY and CDR2 SVGEGT. The CDR3 covers 13 residues. Trimming shortened V by 5 bases and J by 8 bases, and 15 bases separated the two germline ends. The CDR3 DNA reads TGTGCCAGCAGTGTTGGGTCGGTGGCCGGCTACACCTTC. Amino acids: CASSVGSVAGYTF.

This chain joins TRBV29-1 and TRBJ1-1, with D unresolved. Deletions cut 2 bases from V and 0 bases from J, with 7 bases between. The V gene's germline CDR1 is SQVTM and CDR2 ANQGSEA. The CDR3 has 13 amino acids. The CDR3 DNA reads as TGCAGCGTTGAAAGACGGGTGAACACTGAAGCTTTCTTT. Amino acid sequence: CSVERRVNTEAFF.

The chain links TRBV4-1 to TRBJ2-7; no reliable D call. Looked up from germline, CDR1 is MGHRA and CDR2 is YSYEKL. CDR3 length: 15 amino acids. V lost 1 base to trimming and J lost 7 bases, with 17 bases between them. The CDR3 DNA reads as TGCGCCAGCAGCCAAGCGGTACCGTTTCTCGGGGAGCAGTACTTC. Residues: CASSQAVPFLGEQYF.